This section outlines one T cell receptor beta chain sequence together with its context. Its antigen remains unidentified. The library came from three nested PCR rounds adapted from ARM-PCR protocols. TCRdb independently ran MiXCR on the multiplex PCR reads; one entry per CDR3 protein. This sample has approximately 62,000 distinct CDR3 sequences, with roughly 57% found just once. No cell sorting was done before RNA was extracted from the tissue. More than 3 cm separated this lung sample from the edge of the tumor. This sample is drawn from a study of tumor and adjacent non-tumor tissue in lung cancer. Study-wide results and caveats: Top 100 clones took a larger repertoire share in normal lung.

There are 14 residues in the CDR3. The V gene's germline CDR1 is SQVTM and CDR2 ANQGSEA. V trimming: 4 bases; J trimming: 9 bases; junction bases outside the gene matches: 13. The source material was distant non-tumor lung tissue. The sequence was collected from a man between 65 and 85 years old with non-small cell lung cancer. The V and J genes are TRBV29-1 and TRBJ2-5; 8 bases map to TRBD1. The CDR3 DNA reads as TGCAGCGTTGCGCTACAGGGGGTGGGGGAGGCCCAGTACTTC. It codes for CSVALQGVGEAQYF.